This entry lists 18 T cell receptor beta chains sequenced from one sample in a study of T-cell reconstitution after alpha-beta-depleted transplantation in children. Unique molecular identifiers were used to barcode this TCRbeta library. Each CDR3 protein gets one entry after TCRdb re-called the PCR reads with MiXCR. The sample holds 98,000 or so distinct CDR3 sequences, 23% seen once. This material consisted of PBMCs, taken before TCRalphabeta/CD19-depleted stem cell transplant. These receptors came from a boy aged 2 to 9 with acute lymphoblastic leukemia, due to receive a stem cell transplant.

There are a few counts of this clonotype. V usage is TRBV13 and J usage is TRBJ1-4; weak D call: TRBD1 (5 bases). Germline CDR1 reads PRHDT; CDR2 reads FYEKMQ (reference sequence). V was clipped by 4 bases and J by 0 bases, with 18 bases between them. The CDR3 extends over 18 amino acids. The CDR3 DNA follows: TGTGCCAGCAGCTATTATACAGGAATAAGTGCAACTAATGAAAAACTGTTTTTT. Its protein product is CASSYYTGISATNEKLFF. Looking up the rest from reference TRBV13 and TRBJ1-4 gives the full variable domain: AAGVIQSPRHLIKEKRETATLKCYPIPRHDTVYWYQQGPGQDPQFLISFYEKMQSDKGSIPDRFSAQQFSDYHSELNMSSLELGDSALYFCASSYYTGISATNEKLFFGSGTQLSVL.

The rearrangement links TRBV20-1 to TRBJ2-6, with a tentative D call TRBD1 (6 bases). The CDR3 runs 16 residues. Looked up from germline, CDR1 is DFQATT and CDR2 is SNEGSKA (reference sequence). V dropped 2 bases and J dropped 4 bases, with 15 bases sitting between them. The CDR3 coding sequence is TGCAGTGCTAGATCGAACAGGGCATCGGGGGCCAACGTCCTGACTTTC. The encoded protein is CSARSNRASGANVLTF.

The V call is TRBV10-3, the J call TRBJ1-4, with a possible D match to TRBD1 (6 bases). With 3 bases removed from V and 3 bases from J, the gap between germline ends came to 11 bases. This CDR3 has 15 residues. The germline gives CDR1 ENHRY, CDR2 SYGVKD. The CDR3, as DNA: TGTGCCATCAGTGACGGGGGCGATCCTAATGAAAAACTGTTTTTT. Translated, it gives CAISDGGDPNEKLFF.

CDR3 loop: CASSSGDGSYEQYF. The CDR3 DNA is TGCGCCAGCAGCAGCGGGGATGGATCCTACGAGCAGTACTTC. The genes are TRBV5-1 and TRBJ2-7, with 7 bases matching TRBD2. The germline CDR1 and CDR2 sequences are SGHRS and YFSETQ. The junction had 5 bases not matched to a gene; V was cut back by 4 bases and J by 1 base. This CDR3 has 14 amino acids.

This clonotype was seen repeatedly, ten times or more. The chain links TRBV24-1 to TRBJ2-5; 10 nucleotides align to TRBD1. CDR3 length: 17 residues. Germline V lookup: CDR1 KGHDR, CDR2 SFDVKD. Germline trimming cut 2 bases from V and 3 bases from J; bases unmatched to any gene: 8. The CDR3 reads CATSDWRQGASKETQYF. The DNA for the CDR3 is TGTGCCACCAGTGATTGGAGACAGGGGGCGTCCAAAGAGACCCAGTACTTC.

The chain has TRBV29-1 and TRBJ1-4; no reliable D call. The CDR3 contains 12 residues. Between the trimmed V and J ends, which lost 0 bases and 7 bases, there was a span of 6 bases. Per germline, CDR1 SQVTM and CDR2 ANQGSEA. CDR3 coding DNA: TGCAGCGTTGAAGAGTCTCGTGAAAAACTGTTTTTT. Translating gives CSVEESREKLFF.

A few counts support this clonotype. This chain connects TRBV5-6 to TRBJ2-5, with 12 bases lining up with TRBD1. The ends lost 0 bases at V and 5 bases at J; junction bases unmatched: 5. In germline, CDR1 is SGHDT, CDR2 YYEEEE. The CDR3 contains 16 residues. This chain's CDR3 is CASSLVGTGGYETQYF. DNA of the CDR3: TGTGCCAGCAGCTTGGTAGGGACAGGGGGCTACGAGACCCAGTACTTC.

This clonotype was detected only a few times. The J gene is TRBJ2-1, the V gene TRBV6-2 or TRBV6-3, with no clear D. CDR3 length equals 14 residues. V was cut by 7 bases and J by 9 bases, with 19 bases left in between. The germline CDR1 and CDR2 sequences are MNHEY and SVGEGT. The CDR3 DNA sequence: TGTGCCAGCAACAAGAGAGGTGAGAGGATTGAGCAGTTCTTC. It is translated as CASNKRGERIEQFF.

The chain is built from TRBV29-1 and TRBJ2-5, with TRBD1 matching over 12 bases. The V gene's germline CDR1 is SQVTM and CDR2 ANQGSEA. This CDR3 region has 15 residues. Germline trimming cut 7 bases from V and 5 bases from J; bases unmatched to any gene: 11. CDR3 residues: CSADRDRGRRETQYF. DNA for the CDR3: TGCAGCGCCGACCGGGACAGGGGGCGAAGGGAGACCCAGTACTTC. The entire variable domain, with the rest obtained from reference TRBV29-1 and TRBJ2-5, is as follows: SAVISQKPSRDICQRGTSLTIQCQVDSQVTMMFWYRQQPGQSLTLIATANQGSEATYESGFVIDKFPISRPNLTFSTLTVSNMSPEDSSIYLCSADRDRGRRETQYFGPGTRLLVL.

The chain links TRBV5-5 to TRBJ2-3, with D unresolved. The length of the CDR3 is 16 residues. Germline lookup yields CDR1 SGHKS and CDR2 YYEKEE (reference sequence). V was clipped by 2 bases and J by 2 bases, with 15 bases between them. CDR3 nucleotide sequence: TGTGCCAGCAGCTTATCTAGGCGTGATACCACAGATACGCAGTATTTT. Translating it yields CASSLSRRDTTDTQYF. Based on the CDR3 plus reference TRBV5-5 and TRBJ2-3, the full variable domain is DAGVTQSPTHLIKTRGQQVTLRCSPISGHKSVSWYQQVLGQGPQFIFQYYEKEERGRGNFPDRFSARQFPNYSSELNVNALLLGDSALYLCASSLSRRDTTDTQYFGPGTRLTVL.

The chain combines TRBV6-2 or TRBV6-3 with TRBJ2-5; 10 positions agree with TRBD1. The CDR3 length is 20 residues. The V gene end was trimmed by 4 bases and the J gene end by 4 bases; junction bases not matched to a gene: 21. Germline V gene lookup returns CDR1 MNHEY and CDR2 SVGEGT. CDR3 sequence: CASSSRQGATLVAYGETQYF. DNA for the CDR3: TGTGCCAGCAGTTCCAGACAGGGGGCCACCCTAGTGGCTTATGGAGAGACCCAGTACTTC.

In its sample, this clonotype was seen a few times. This rearrangement joins TRBV3-1 to TRBJ1-1; D gene uncertain. Germline V gene data show CDR1 as LGHDT and CDR2 as YNNKEL (reference sequence). Trimming removed 4 bases at V and 4 bases at J, with 16 bases between. The CDR3 contains 15 residues. The CDR3 DNA is TGTGCCAGCAGCCTCCCAGGATCCGGATCCACTGAAGCTTTCTTT. Translation: CASSLPGSGSTEAFF.

The rearrangement links TRBV5-6 to TRBJ2-1, with unresolved D. The germline gives CDR1 SGHDT, CDR2 YYEEEE. V was clipped by 5 bases and J by 9 bases, with 12 bases between them. This CDR3 contains 12 residues. CDR3 sequence: CASRLRQFEQFF. CDR3 DNA: TGTGCCAGCAGACTAAGGCAGTTTGAGCAGTTCTTC.

V usage is TRBV28 and J usage is TRBJ2-1, with D possibly matching TRBD2 (6 bases). The CDR3 sequence is 18 residues long. Trimming took 3 bases from V and 0 from J, leaving 18 bases between them. The germline CDR1 and CDR2 sequences are MDHEN and SYDVKM. The CDR3 nucleotides read TGTGCCAGCAGTTTTTTAGGGCGGGACCTATACTCCTACAATGAGCAGTTCTTC. Translating it yields CASSFLGRDLYSYNEQFF.

The chain joins TRBV12-3 or TRBV12-4 to TRBJ2-1, with D maybe TRBD1 (10 bases). The CDR3 extends over 17 amino acids. Trimming removed 5 bases at V and 15 bases at J, with 32 bases between. The CDR3 nucleotides are TGTGCCAGCAGTGGGACAGGGGAAGGGACTAGCCGATCACTCCCGTTCTTC. Protein: CASSGTGEGTSRSLPFF.

The chain joins TRBV20-1 to TRBJ2-3; D possibly corresponds to TRBD2 (7 bases). V was cut by 5 bases and J by 3 bases, with 18 bases left in between. Per germline, CDR1 DFQATT and CDR2 SNEGSKA (reference sequence). This CDR3 is 15 amino acids long. The DNA for the CDR3 is TGCAGTGCTCGTAGCGGAGGGGGAGGGACAGATACGCAGTATTTT. The encoded protein is CSARSGGGGTDTQYF.

V gene TRBV20-1 combines with J gene TRBJ2-7, with D tentatively TRBD2 (6 bases). This CDR3 has 11 residues. V was trimmed by 5 bases and J by 3 bases, leaving 8 bases between them. In germline, CDR1 is DFQATT, CDR2 SNEGSKA (reference sequence). The CDR3 nucleotides read TGCAGTGCTTCCGGGGGCTACGAGCAGTACTTC. As protein: CSASGGYEQYF.

J is TRBJ2-1 and V is TRBV20-1; D gene ambiguous. From germline, CDR1 is DFQATT and CDR2 SNEGSKA (reference sequence). Trimming took 6 bases from V and 6 from J, leaving 18 bases between them. CDR3 length: 14 residues. The DNA for the CDR3 is TGCAGTGCCGGTCGGACCACGCTGGGCAATGAGCAGTTCTTC. Encoded protein: CSAGRTTLGNEQFF.